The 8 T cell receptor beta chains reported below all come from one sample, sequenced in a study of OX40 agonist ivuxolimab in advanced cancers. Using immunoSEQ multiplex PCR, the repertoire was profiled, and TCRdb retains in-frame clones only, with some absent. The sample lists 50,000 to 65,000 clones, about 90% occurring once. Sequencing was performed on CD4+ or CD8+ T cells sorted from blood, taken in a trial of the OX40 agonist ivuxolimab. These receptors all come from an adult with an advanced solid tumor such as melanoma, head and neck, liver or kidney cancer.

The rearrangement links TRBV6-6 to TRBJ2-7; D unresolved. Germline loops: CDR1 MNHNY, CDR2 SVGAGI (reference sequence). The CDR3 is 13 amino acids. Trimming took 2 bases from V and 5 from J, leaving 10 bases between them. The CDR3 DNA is TGTGCCAGCAGTTACGACGGATCCAACGAGCAGTACTTC. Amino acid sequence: CASSYDGSNEQYF.

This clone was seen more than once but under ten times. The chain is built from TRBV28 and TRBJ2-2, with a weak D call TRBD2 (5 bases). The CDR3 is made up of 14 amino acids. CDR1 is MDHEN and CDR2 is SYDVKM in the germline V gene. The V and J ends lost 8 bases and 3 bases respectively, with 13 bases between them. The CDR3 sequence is CASEGSGDTGELFF. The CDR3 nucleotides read TGTGCCAGCGAGGGCTCGGGCGACACCGGGGAGCTGTTTTTT.

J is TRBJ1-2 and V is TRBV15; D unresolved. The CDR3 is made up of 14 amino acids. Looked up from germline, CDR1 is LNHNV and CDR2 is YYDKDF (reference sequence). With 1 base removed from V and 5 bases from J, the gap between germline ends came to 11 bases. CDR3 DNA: TGTGCCACCAGCAGAGCCCAACCCGGGTATGGCTACACCTTC. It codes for CATSRAQPGYGYTF.

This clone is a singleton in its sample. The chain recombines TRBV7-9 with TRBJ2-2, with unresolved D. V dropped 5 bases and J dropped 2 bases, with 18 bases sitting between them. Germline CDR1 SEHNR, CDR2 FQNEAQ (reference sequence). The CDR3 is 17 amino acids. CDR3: CASSPAARLDNTGELFF. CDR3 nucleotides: TGTGCCAGCAGCCCCGCGGCGAGGCTGGATAACACCGGGGAGCTGTTTTTT.

Here the CDR3 DNA reads TGTGCCTGGAGTCACTCCGGGGATCAGCCCCAGCATTTT. Its protein is CAWSHSGDQPQHF. The chain recombines TRBV30 with TRBJ1-5, with D unresolved. The germline V and J ends were trimmed by 2 bases and 5 bases, with 10 bases remaining between them. CDR3 length: 13 residues. The germline CDR1 and CDR2 sequences are GTSNPN and SVGIG (reference sequence). Supplemented by reference TRBV30 and TRBJ1-5, the full variable domain reads SQTIHQWPATLVQPVGSPLSLECTVEGTSNPNLYWYRQAAGRGLQLLFYSVGIGQISSEVPQNLSASRPQDRQFILSSKKLLLSDSGFYLCAWSHSGDQPQHFGDGTRLSIL.

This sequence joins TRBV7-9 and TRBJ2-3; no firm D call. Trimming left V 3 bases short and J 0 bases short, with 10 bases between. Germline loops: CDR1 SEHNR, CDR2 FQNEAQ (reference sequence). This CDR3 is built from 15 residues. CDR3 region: CASSLVQSSTDTQYF. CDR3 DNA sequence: TGTGCCAGCAGCTTGGTACAGTCTAGCACAGATACGCAGTATTTT. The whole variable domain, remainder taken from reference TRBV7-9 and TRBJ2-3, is DTGVSQNPRHKITKRGQNVTFRCDPISEHNRLYWYRQTLGQGPEFLTYFQNEAQLEKSRLLSDRFSAERPKGSFSTLEIQRTEQGDSAMYLCASSLVQSSTDTQYFGPGTRLTVL.

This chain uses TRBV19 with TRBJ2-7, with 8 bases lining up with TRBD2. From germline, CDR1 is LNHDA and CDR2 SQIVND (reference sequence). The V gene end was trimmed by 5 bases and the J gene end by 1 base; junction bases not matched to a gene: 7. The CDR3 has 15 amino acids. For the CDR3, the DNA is TGTGCCAGTAGTCGATCGGGAGGGCCTTCCTACGAGCAGTACTTC. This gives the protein CASSRSGGPSYEQYF.

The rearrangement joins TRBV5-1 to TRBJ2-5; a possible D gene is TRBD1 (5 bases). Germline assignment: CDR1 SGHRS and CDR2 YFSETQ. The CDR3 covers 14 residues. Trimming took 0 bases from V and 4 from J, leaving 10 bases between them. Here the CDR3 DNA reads TGCGCCAGCAGCTTGGCAGGGCCGGCAGAGACCCAGTACTTC. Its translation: CASSLAGPAETQYF.